The sequence of this TCR beta chain was determined in a study of vaccination and CD4 T cells after COVID-19. In regard to this clonotype: Its target is not known.

Indicated treatment: roughly 10-day PBMC culture with coronavirus spike peptide pools or control peptides (ViraFEST assay). Once obtained from cultured CD4+ T cells, the DNA was sequenced using the Oncomine TCR Beta short-read assay. TCRdb used MiXCR to reprocess the PCR reads, holding one entry per CDR3 protein. The table records 3,500 to 4,000 distinct CDR3 sequences, around 70% of them present only once. The V and J ends lost 1 base and 4 bases, in that order; junction bases with no gene match: 14. CDR3 length: 19 amino acids. Per the germline V gene, CDR1 is SEHNR and CDR2 is FQNEAQ (reference sequence).

This clonotype originated in a human donor who had recovered from COVID-19. Material: CD4+ T cells from blood, cultured in vitro. The chain combines TRBV7-9 with TRBJ1-5; TRBD1 matches at 9 bases. The CDR3 protein is CASSLGPGVGQGKNQPQHF. The DNA of the CDR3 is TGTGCCAGCAGCTTAGGGCCGGGTGTGGGACAGGGCAAGAATCAGCCCCAGCATTTT. Full variable domain (missing parts from reference TRBV7-9 and TRBJ1-5): DTGVSQNPRHKITKRGQNVTFRCDPISEHNRLYWYRQTLGQGPEFLTYFQNEAQLEKSRLLSDRFSAERPKGSFSTLEIQRTEQGDSAMYLCASSLGPGVGQGKNQPQHFGDGTRLSIL.